This T cell receptor beta chain was sequenced during a study of blood T cell repertoires in COVID-19. About the study: The study drew acute and convalescent COVID-19 samples from the United States, Italy and Spain.

This clone showed up just once. As processed by the authors: Estimation of nucleated cell counts relied on the amplification of reference gene primers. Assay used: immunoSEQ multiplex PCR; TCRdb lists only in-frame clones, some missing. V and J calls and clone size are those listed in that table; D and trimming were worked out from the DNA. This sample has some 300,000 clones, with 85% to 90% found just once. V dropped 0 bases and J dropped 4; count of bases not matched to a gene: 2. This CDR3 contains 16 residues. CDR1 and CDR2 (germline): SGHAT, FQDESV (reference sequence). While infection was still active, Seattle patients were enrolled and then followed longitudinally.

The sample consisted of peripheral blood. The TCR comes from a woman aged 25 to 39 with COVID-19, enrolled during active disease. The chain combines TRBV11-1 with TRBJ2-1, with 11 positions matching TRBD2. The CDR3 protein is CASSLAASGGYNEQFF. The DNA of the CDR3 is TGTGCCAGCAGCTTAGCCGCTAGCGGGGGGTACAATGAGCAGTTCTTC.